A selection of T cell receptor beta chains follows, all from one sample in a study of T cells after yellow fever vaccination. TCRdb used MiXCR to reprocess the 5' RACE reads, holding one entry per CDR3 protein. The repertoire holds about 630,000 distinct CDR3 sequences, more than 9% seen once, with about 15% in the top ten. This sample comprised PBMCs, obtained on the day of the yellow fever booster vaccination. The source of these receptors is a man aged 30 to 45 who received the YFV17D yellow fever vaccine. Each CDR3 is given with its conserved first and last residue. D genes are given only for firm matches. Clone size appears in some rows only: once, few, many, or a class for an expanded clone.

D: TRBD2; V: TRBV20-1; size: .; J: TRBJ2-1; CDR3: CSARRTSGVYNEQFF; DNA: TGCAGTGCTAGAAGGACTAGCGGGGTCTACAATGAGCAGTTCTTC
D: .; V: TRBV12-5; size: .; J: TRBJ2-1; CDR3: CASGLAAGTEGDEQFF; DNA: TGTGCTAGTGGTTTGGCCGCCGGGACTGAGGGCGATGAGCAGTTCTTC
D: TRBD2; V: TRBV6-2/TRBV6-3; size: .; J: TRBJ2-7; CDR3: CASSYGGVSGSYEQYF; DNA: TGTGCCAGCAGTTACGGCGGTGTTAGCGGGAGCTACGAGCAGTACTTC
D: TRBD2; V: TRBV5-4; size: .; J: TRBJ2-7; CDR3: CASSGSGGSSYEQYF; DNA: TGTGCCAGCAGCGGCAGCGGGGGGAGCTCCTACGAGCAGTACTTC
D: TRBD2; V: TRBV10-2; size: .; J: TRBJ2-7; CDR3: CASSSGLVFYEQYF; DNA: TGCGCCAGCAGCTCGGGACTAGTGTTCTACGAGCAGTACTTC
D: .; V: TRBV15; size: many; J: TRBJ2-1; CDR3: CATSRQDLLRSYNEQFF; DNA: TGTGCCACCAGCAGACAAGACCTCCTCAGGTCCTACAATGAGCAGTTCTTC
D: TRBD2; V: TRBV7-2; size: .; J: TRBJ2-1; CDR3: CASSSARGRAIYNEQFF; DNA: TGTGCCAGCAGCTCAGCTAGAGGGAGGGCCATCTACAATGAGCAGTTCTTC
D: .; V: TRBV20-1; size: few; J: TRBJ2-2; CDR3: CSASPDLNTGELFF; DNA: TGCAGTGCTAGCCCGGATCTTAACACCGGGGAGCTGTTTTTT
D: TRBD1; V: TRBV20-1; size: .; J: TRBJ2-5; CDR3: CSALPRQGRETQYF; DNA: TGCAGTGCTCTCCCCCGACAGGGCCGGGAGACCCAGTACTTC
D: .; V: TRBV12-3/TRBV12-4; size: .; J: TRBJ2-3; CDR3: CASSFTLLGTALDTQYF; DNA: TGTGCCAGCAGTTTCACCCTCCTAGGGACTGCTCTAGATACGCAGTATTTT
D: .; V: TRBV5-6; size: few; J: TRBJ1-5; CDR3: CASSSAFGPQHF; DNA: TGTGCCAGCAGCTCCGCTTTTGGGCCCCAGCATTTT
D: .; V: TRBV12-3/TRBV12-4; size: .; J: TRBJ1-6; CDR3: CASSKSQGPLHF; DNA: TGTGCCAGCAGTAAGTCCCAGGGGCCCCTCCACTTT
D: TRBD2; V: TRBV12-3/TRBV12-4; size: few; J: TRBJ2-7; CDR3: CASSIGSGAEQYF; DNA: TGTGCCAGCAGTATAGGAAGCGGGGCCGAGCAGTACTTC
D: TRBD1; V: TRBV10-1; size: .; J: TRBJ2-1; CDR3: CASRTGAYNEQFF; DNA: TGCGCCAGCAGAACAGGGGCCTACAATGAGCAGTTCTTC
D: TRBD2; V: TRBV20-1; size: .; J: TRBJ2-1; CDR3: CSARAGGPKSEQFF; DNA: TGCAGTGCCAGAGCGGGAGGGCCCAAGAGTGAGCAGTTCTTC
D: TRBD2; V: TRBV6-2/TRBV6-3; size: .; J: TRBJ2-7; CDR3: CASTSSSGLAGAWYEQYF; DNA: TGTGCCAGCACCTCCTCCTCGGGGCTAGCGGGAGCTTGGTACGAGCAGTACTTC
D: TRBD1; V: TRBV7-2; size: many; J: TRBJ2-5; CDR3: CASSSGTVQETQYF; DNA: TGTGCCAGCAGTTCCGGGACAGTCCAAGAGACCCAGTACTTC
D: .; V: TRBV7-2; size: few; J: TRBJ1-3; CDR3: CASSLQAFSGNTIYF; DNA: TGTGCCAGCAGCTTACAGGCGTTCTCTGGAAACACCATATATTTT
D: .; V: TRBV2; size: few; J: TRBJ1-1; CDR3: CASGGGLMNTEAFF; DNA: TGTGCCAGCGGGGGTGGGCTGATGAACACTGAAGCTTTCTTT
D: .; V: TRBV5-6; size: .; J: TRBJ2-1; CDR3: CASRNLDRPNEQFF; DNA: TGTGCCAGCAGGAACCTGGACAGACCTAATGAGCAGTTCTTC
D: TRBD2; V: TRBV7-9; size: many; J: TRBJ2-1; CDR3: CASSPRTSPNEQFF; DNA: TGTGCCAGCAGCCCTCGGACTAGCCCCAATGAGCAGTTCTTC
D: TRBD1; V: TRBV6-2/TRBV6-3; size: .; J: TRBJ2-1; CDR3: CASSGTVPLEQFF; DNA: TGTGCCAGCTCCGGGACAGTACCCCTTGAGCAGTTCTTC
D: TRBD2; V: TRBV4-2; size: .; J: TRBJ2-2; CDR3: CASCQAGLAGARAGELFF; DNA: TGTGCCAGCTGCCAAGCGGGACTAGCGGGAGCTAGGGCCGGGGAGCTGTTTTTT
D: TRBD1; V: TRBV7-8; size: .; J: TRBJ2-3; CDR3: CASSFGTASTDTQYF; DNA: TGTGCCAGCAGCTTCGGGACAGCCAGCACAGATACGCAGTATTTT
D: .; V: TRBV28; size: few; J: TRBJ2-1; CDR3: CASSAPDYVDNEQFF; DNA: TGTGCCAGCAGTGCTCCCGACTACGTCGACAATGAGCAGTTCTTC
D: TRBD2; V: TRBV3-1; size: few; J: TRBJ2-3; CDR3: CASQLAGADTQYF; DNA: TGTGCCAGCCAACTAGCGGGAGCAGATACGCAGTATTTT
D: .; V: TRBV7-9; size: .; J: TRBJ1-4; CDR3: CASSLGARDPLAKLFF; DNA: TGTGCCAGCAGCTTAGGAGCGCGGGACCCGTTGGCAAAACTGTTTTTT
D: TRBD2; V: TRBV4-3; size: .; J: TRBJ2-3; CDR3: CASSQDGWGGTDDTQYF; DNA: TGCGCCAGCAGCCAAGATGGTTGGGGGGGGACGGATGATACGCAGTATTTT
D: TRBD1; V: TRBV9; size: many; J: TRBJ2-1; CDR3: CASSKGTGQGWEQFF; DNA: TGTGCCAGCAGCAAAGGGACAGGCCAGGGGTGGGAGCAGTTCTTC
D: .; V: TRBV4-3; size: few; J: TRBJ2-7; CDR3: CALTTGTPKFYEQYF; DNA: TGCGCCCTCACAACAGGGACCCCCAAGTTTTACGAGCAGTACTTC
D: TRBD2; V: TRBV7-2; size: .; J: TRBJ2-3; CDR3: CASREGTSGGGADTQYF; DNA: TGTGCCAGCAGGGAAGGGACTAGCGGAGGGGGGGCAGATACGCAGTATTTT
D: TRBD2; V: TRBV5-5; size: few; J: TRBJ2-2; CDR3: CASSLGGSLTGELFF; DNA: TGTGCCAGCAGCTTGGGCGGGAGTCTCACCGGGGAGCTGTTTTTT
D: TRBD1; V: TRBV11-3; size: .; J: TRBJ2-1; CDR3: CASSLDRVQQFF; DNA: TGTGCCAGCAGCCTGGACAGGGTACAACAGTTCTTC
D: .; V: TRBV6-2/TRBV6-3; size: .; J: TRBJ2-1; CDR3: CASSYSLAYYNEQFF; DNA: TGTGCCAGCAGTTATAGTCTAGCGTACTACAATGAGCAGTTCTTC
D: .; V: TRBV20-1; size: .; J: TRBJ2-1; CDR3: CSALLVNNEQFF; DNA: TGCAGTGCGCTGCTAGTAAACAATGAGCAGTTCTTC
D: .; V: TRBV28; size: .; J: TRBJ2-5; CDR3: CASRNTGEETQYF; DNA: TGTGCCAGCAGGAATACTGGGGAAGAGACCCAGTACTTC
D: TRBD2; V: TRBV14; size: few; J: TRBJ2-5; CDR3: CASSQDWGLADQETQYF; DNA: TGTGCCAGCAGCCAAGATTGGGGACTAGCGGACCAAGAGACCCAGTACTTC
D: .; V: TRBV19; size: .; J: TRBJ2-3; CDR3: CASSNVGGYTDTQYF; DNA: TGTGCCAGTAGTAACGTTGGAGGATACACAGATACGCAGTATTTT
D: .; V: TRBV14; size: many; J: TRBJ1-2; CDR3: CASSPAGADYGYTF; DNA: TGTGCCAGCAGCCCCGCGGGGGCTGACTATGGCTACACCTTC
D: .; V: TRBV12-3/TRBV12-4; size: many; J: TRBJ2-2; CDR3: CASSPAGELFF; DNA: TGTGCCAGCAGCCCCGCCGGGGAGCTGTTTTTT
D: TRBD2; V: TRBV6-4; size: few; J: TRBJ2-5; CDR3: CASRTSGLAGGIQETQYF; DNA: TGTGCCAGCAGGACTTCAGGACTAGCGGGAGGTATTCAAGAGACCCAGTACTTC
D: .; V: TRBV7-8; size: .; J: TRBJ2-7; CDR3: CASSNQWTEQYF; DNA: TGTGCCAGCAGCAACCAGTGGACCGAGCAGTACTTC
D: TRBD2; V: TRBV7-9; size: few; J: TRBJ2-1; CDR3: CASKSWGLAGNNEQFF; DNA: TGTGCCAGCAAATCGTGGGGTCTAGCGGGAAACAATGAGCAGTTCTTC
D: .; V: TRBV2; size: few; J: TRBJ2-7; CDR3: CASSEDYTYEQYF; DNA: TGTGCCAGCAGTGAGGACTATACCTACGAGCAGTACTTC
D: .; V: TRBV5-1; size: many; J: TRBJ2-3; CDR3: CASTTGLTDTQYF; DNA: TGCGCCAGCACCACGGGTCTCACAGATACGCAGTATTTT
D: .; V: TRBV7-2; size: .; J: TRBJ2-3; CDR3: CASSPRFLRADTQYF; DNA: TGTGCCAGCAGCCCAAGGTTCCTAAGGGCAGATACGCAGTATTTT
D: .; V: TRBV5-1; size: .; J: TRBJ2-2; CDR3: CASSLGGTTNTGELFF; DNA: TGCGCCAGCAGCTTGGGCGGCACTACGAACACCGGGGAGCTGTTTTTT
D: TRBD2; V: TRBV24-1; size: many; J: TRBJ2-1; CDR3: CATAASGRFLFF; DNA: TGTGCCACCGCGGCTAGCGGGAGATTTCTGTTCTTC
D: .; V: TRBV20-1; size: .; J: TRBJ1-4; CDR3: CSARVEGEEKLFF; DNA: TGCAGTGCTAGAGTCGAGGGGGAGGAAAAACTGTTTTTT
D: .; V: TRBV5-5; size: .; J: TRBJ2-2; CDR3: CASSFGGAHTGELFF; DNA: TGTGCCAGCAGCTTTGGGGGGGCGCACACCGGGGAGCTGTTTTTT
D: TRBD1; V: TRBV5-6; size: .; J: TRBJ1-1; CDR3: CASSLGQGTTEAFF; DNA: TGTGCCAGCAGCTTGGGACAGGGGACTACTGAAGCTTTCTTT
D: TRBD1; V: TRBV5-1; size: few; J: TRBJ2-7; CDR3: CASSPQDRDYYEQYF; DNA: TGCGCCAGCAGCCCCCAGGACAGGGATTACTACGAGCAGTACTTC
D: .; V: TRBV12-3/TRBV12-4; size: few; J: TRBJ1-5; CDR3: CASTSAGPNQPQHF; DNA: TGTGCCAGCACCTCCGCGGGTCCCAATCAGCCCCAGCATTTT
D: .; V: TRBV15; size: .; J: TRBJ1-2; CDR3: CATSPLRDKGYGYTF; DNA: TGTGCCACCAGCCCCCTGCGGGACAAGGGCTATGGCTACACCTTC
D: .; V: TRBV27; size: few; J: TRBJ2-6; CDR3: CASTATTGRTGANVLTF; DNA: TGTGCCAGCACTGCGACCACGGGGCGAACTGGGGCCAACGTCCTGACTTTC